This T cell receptor beta chain was recorded in a study of blood T cell repertoires in COVID-19. The overall study: Both acute and convalescent COVID-19 samples were obtained from the United States, Italy and Spain. The analysed material was cDNA or gDNA that came from T cells, B-cell-depleted T cells, or PBMCs.

Trimming removed 5 bases from V and 6 bases from J; junction bases left unmatched: 5. The CDR3 runs 13 residues. Germline lookup yields CDR1 MNHEY and CDR2 SVGAGI. In the original workflow: It was from reference gene primer amplification that nucleated cell counts were estimated. Sequenced by immunoSEQ multiplex PCR; TCRdb stores in-frame clones only, minus some. For V, J and clone size, that table is used; D and trimming come from the DNA. The table lists fewer than 100,000 clones, about nine tenths of them singletons. The chain links TRBV6-5 to TRBJ2-3; 7 bases line up with TRBD2. This receptor was obtained from a woman older than 75 with acute or convalescent COVID-19. The sample taken for sequencing was peripheral blood. CDR3 sequence (DNA): TGTGCCAGCAGTCGGGACTATAGGGATACGCAGTATTTT. Amino acid sequence: CASSRDYRDTQYF.